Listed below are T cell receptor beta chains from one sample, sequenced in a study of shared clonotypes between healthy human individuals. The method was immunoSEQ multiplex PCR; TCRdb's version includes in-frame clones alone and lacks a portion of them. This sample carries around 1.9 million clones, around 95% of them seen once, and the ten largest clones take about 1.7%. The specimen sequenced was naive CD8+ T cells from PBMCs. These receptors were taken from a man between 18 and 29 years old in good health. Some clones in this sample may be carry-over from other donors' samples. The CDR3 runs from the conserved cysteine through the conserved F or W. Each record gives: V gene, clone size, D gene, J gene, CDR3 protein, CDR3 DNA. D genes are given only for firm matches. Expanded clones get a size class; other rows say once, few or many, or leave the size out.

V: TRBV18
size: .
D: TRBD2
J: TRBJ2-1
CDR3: CASSPASGSLYEQFF
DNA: TGTGCCAGCTCACCAGCTAGCGGGAGTTTGTATGAGCAGTTCTTC

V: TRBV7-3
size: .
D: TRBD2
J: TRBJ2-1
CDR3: CASSRLAGGNNEQFF
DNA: TGTGCCAGCAGTAGACTAGCGGGAGGGAACAATGAGCAGTTCTTC

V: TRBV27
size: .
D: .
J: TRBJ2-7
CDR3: CASSTPFEQYF
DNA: TGTGCCAGCAGCACCCCATTCGAGCAGTACTTC

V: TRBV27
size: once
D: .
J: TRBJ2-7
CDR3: CASTHEQYF
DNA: TGTGCCAGCACCCACGAGCAGTACTTC

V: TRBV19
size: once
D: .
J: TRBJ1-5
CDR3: CASSITVISNQPQHF
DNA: TGTGCCAGTAGTATCACTGTGATTAGCAATCAGCCCCAGCATTTT

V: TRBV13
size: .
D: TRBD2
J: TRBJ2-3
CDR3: CASRTGTSGASSTDTQYF
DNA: TGTGCCAGCAGGACCGGGACTAGCGGGGCCTCTAGCACAGATACGCAGTATTTT

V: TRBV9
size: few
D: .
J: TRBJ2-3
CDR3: CASSVEPSQGDTQYF
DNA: TGTGCCAGCAGCGTAGAACCCTCTCAGGGCGATACGCAGTATTTT

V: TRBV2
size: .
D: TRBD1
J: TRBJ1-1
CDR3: CASGGTGERPEAFF
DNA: TGTGCCAGCGGGGGGACAGGGGAACGGCCTGAAGCTTTCTTT

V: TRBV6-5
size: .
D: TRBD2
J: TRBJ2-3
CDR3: CASSYPGGPADTQYF
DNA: TGTGCCAGCAGTTACCCGGGAGGGCCCGCAGATACGCAGTATTTT

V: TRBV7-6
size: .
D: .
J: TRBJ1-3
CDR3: CASSLDDSGNTIYF
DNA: TGTGCCAGCAGCTTAGACGATTCGGGAAACACCATATATTTT

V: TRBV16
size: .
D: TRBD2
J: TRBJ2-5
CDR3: CASSQLVLAETQETQYF
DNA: TGTGCCAGCAGCCAATTGGTACTAGCGGAAACCCAAGAGACCCAGTACTTC

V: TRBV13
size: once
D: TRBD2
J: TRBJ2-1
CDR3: CASSLGPSGRVEQFF
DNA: TGTGCCAGCAGCTTAGGTCCTAGCGGGAGGGTTGAGCAGTTCTTC

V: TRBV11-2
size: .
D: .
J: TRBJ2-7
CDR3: CASSSQAGPPKDEQYF
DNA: TGTGCCAGCAGCTCCCAAGCGGGCCCTCCTAAGGACGAGCAGTACTTC

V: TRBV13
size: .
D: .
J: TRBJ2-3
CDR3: CATSEGYTDTQYF
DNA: TGTGCCACTTCCGAGGGGTACACAGATACGCAGTATTTT

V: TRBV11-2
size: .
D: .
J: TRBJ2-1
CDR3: CASSFAQGGYEQFF
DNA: TGTGCCAGCAGCTTTGCGCAGGGTGGGTATGAGCAGTTCTTC

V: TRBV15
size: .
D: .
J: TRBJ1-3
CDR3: CATSRARDTESGNTIYF
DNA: TGTGCCACCAGCAGAGCGCGGGACACCGAATCTGGAAACACCATATATTTT

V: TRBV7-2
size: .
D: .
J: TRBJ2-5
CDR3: CASSLRLAAYQETQYF
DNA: TGTGCCAGCAGCTTACGGCTAGCTGCATATCAAGAGACCCAGTACTTC

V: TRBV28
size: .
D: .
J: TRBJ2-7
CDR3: CASTIQGGSYEQYF
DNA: TGTGCCAGCACGATCCAGGGAGGCTCCTACGAGCAGTACTTC

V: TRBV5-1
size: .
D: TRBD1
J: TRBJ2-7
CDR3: CASSGGQGAYEQYF
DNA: TGCGCCAGCAGCGGCGGACAGGGGGCCTACGAGCAGTACTTC

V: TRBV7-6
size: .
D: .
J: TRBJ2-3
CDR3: CASSLAIEGASTDTQYF
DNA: TGTGCCAGCAGCTTAGCGATCGAAGGGGCTAGCACAGATACGCAGTATTTT

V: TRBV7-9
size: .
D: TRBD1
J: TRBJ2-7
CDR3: CASSPGQGLREQYF
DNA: TGTGCCAGCAGCCCCGGACAGGGGCTCCGAGAGCAGTACTTC

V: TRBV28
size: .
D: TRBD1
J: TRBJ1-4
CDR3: CASSPGQGRWNEKLFF
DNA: TGTGCCAGCAGCCCGGGACAGGGAAGGTGGAATGAAAAACTGTTTTTT

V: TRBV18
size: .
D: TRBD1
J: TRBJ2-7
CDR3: CASSPGTGDSYEQYF
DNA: TGTGCCAGCTCACCAGGGACAGGGGATTCCTACGAGCAGTACTTC

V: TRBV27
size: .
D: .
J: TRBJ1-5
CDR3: CASSWNWGLSNQPQHF
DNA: TGTGCCAGCAGTTGGAACTGGGGTTTAAGCAATCAGCCCCAGCATTTT

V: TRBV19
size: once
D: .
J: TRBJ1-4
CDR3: CASSTGLTNEKLFF
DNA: TGTGCCAGTAGTACAGGGTTAACTAATGAAAAACTGTTTTTT

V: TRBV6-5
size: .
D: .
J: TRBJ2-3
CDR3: CASGPAIGTDTQYF
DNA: TGTGCCAGCGGGCCCGCCATTGGAACAGATACGCAGTATTTT

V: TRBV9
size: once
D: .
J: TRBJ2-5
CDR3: CASSVAWQAGETQYF
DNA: TGTGCCAGCAGCGTTGCCTGGCAGGCTGGTGAGACCCAGTACTTC

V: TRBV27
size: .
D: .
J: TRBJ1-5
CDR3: CASSFSIFQPQHF
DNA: TGTGCCAGCAGTTTCTCGATATTCCAGCCCCAGCATTTT

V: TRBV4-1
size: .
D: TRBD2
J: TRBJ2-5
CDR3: CASSHELAGQETQYF
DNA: TGCGCCAGCAGCCACGAACTAGCGGGACAAGAGACCCAGTACTTC

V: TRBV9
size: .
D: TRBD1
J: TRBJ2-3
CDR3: CASSTRQGATDTQYF
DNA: TGTGCCAGCAGCACGCGACAGGGGGCTACAGATACGCAGTATTTT

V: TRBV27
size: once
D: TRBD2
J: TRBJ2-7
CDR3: CASSLSGGGYEQYF
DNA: TGTGCCAGCAGTTTATCAGGCGGGGGTTACGAGCAGTACTTC

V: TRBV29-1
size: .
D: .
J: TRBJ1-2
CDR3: CSVAEGPANYGYTF
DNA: TGCAGCGTGGCCGAGGGGCCGGCTAACTATGGCTACACCTTC

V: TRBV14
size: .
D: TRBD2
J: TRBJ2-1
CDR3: CASSQASLAGGEQFF
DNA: TGTGCCAGCAGCCAAGCTAGTCTAGCGGGGGGGGAGCAGTTCTTC

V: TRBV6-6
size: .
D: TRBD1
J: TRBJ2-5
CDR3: CASSEPGQGGETQYF
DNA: TGTGCCAGCAGCGAACCGGGACAGGGGGGAGAGACCCAGTACTTC

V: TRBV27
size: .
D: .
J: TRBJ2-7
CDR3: CASSSSLGQVAYEQYF
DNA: TGTGCCAGCAGTTCGAGTTTGGGCCAGGTGGCCTACGAGCAGTACTTC

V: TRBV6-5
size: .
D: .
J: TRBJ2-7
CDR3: CASSYFTGHNFEQYF
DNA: TGTGCCAGCAGTTACTTTACAGGACATAACTTCGAGCAGTACTTC

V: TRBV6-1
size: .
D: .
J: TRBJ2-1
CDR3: CASRTGPVAYNEQFF
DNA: TGTGCCAGCAGGACCGGGCCGGTTGCCTACAATGAGCAGTTCTTC